This T cell receptor beta chain was sequenced for a study of control samples from healthy donors and cancer patients. Per germline, CDR1 LNHDA and CDR2 SQIVND (reference sequence). V shed 3 bases, J shed 2 bases, and the junction held 3 bases outside the gene matches. CDR3 length: 14 residues. Here immunoSEQ multiplex PCR was the method, and the copy in TCRdb shows in-frame clones only, minus some. The sample has around 30,000 clones, around 86% seen once. The V gene is TRBV19, the J gene TRBJ2-7; 8 bases map to TRBD2. This clonotype was obtained from a woman in her forties with lung cancer. Sequenced material: PBMCs. CDR3 sequence (DNA): TGTGCCAGTAGTATGGGACTAGAACCCTACGAGCAGTACTTC. Protein product: CASSMGLEPYEQYF.